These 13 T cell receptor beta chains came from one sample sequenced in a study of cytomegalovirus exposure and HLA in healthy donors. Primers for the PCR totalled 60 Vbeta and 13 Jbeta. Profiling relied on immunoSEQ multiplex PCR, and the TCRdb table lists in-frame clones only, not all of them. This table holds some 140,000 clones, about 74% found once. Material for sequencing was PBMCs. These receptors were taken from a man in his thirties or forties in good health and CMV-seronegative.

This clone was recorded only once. The CDR3 loop reads CAWSATGGFTDTQYF. In nucleotides, the CDR3 is TGTGCCTGGAGTGCCACAGGGGGATTCACAGATACGCAGTATTTT. This chain links TRBV30 with TRBJ2-3, with 8 bases fitting TRBD1. Per the germline V gene, CDR1 is GTSNPN and CDR2 is SVGIG (reference sequence). With V trimmed by 1 base and J by 2 bases, 5 bases remained unmatched. This CDR3 is 15 amino acids long.

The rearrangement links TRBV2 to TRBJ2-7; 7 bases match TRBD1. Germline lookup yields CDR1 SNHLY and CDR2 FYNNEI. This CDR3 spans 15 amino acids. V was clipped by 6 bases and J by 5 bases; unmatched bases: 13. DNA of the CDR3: TGTGCCAGCAGGGCCTTCCCAGGGGGTAGGGACGAGCAGTACTTC. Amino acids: CASRAFPGGRDEQYF.

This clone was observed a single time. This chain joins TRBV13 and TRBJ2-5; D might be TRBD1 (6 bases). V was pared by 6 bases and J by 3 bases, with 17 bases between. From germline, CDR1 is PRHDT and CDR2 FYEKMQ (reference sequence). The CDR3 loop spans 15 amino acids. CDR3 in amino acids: CASSILQGTEETQYF. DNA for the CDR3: TGTGCCAGCAGTATATTACAGGGTACCGAAGAGACCCAGTACTTC.

CDR3 sequence (DNA): TGTGCCAGCAGTCATAGCTGGGGGGGATCGAGCAATCAGCCCCAGCATTTT. This codes for CASSHSWGGSSNQPQHF. The rearrangement links TRBV7-8 to TRBJ1-5; the D gene is possibly TRBD1 (5 bases). The CDR3 contains 17 residues. From germline, CDR1 is SGHVS and CDR2 FQNEAQ. V lost 6 bases and J 1 base, leaving 19 bases between the germline ends.

The CDR3 protein is CASSEGRTGDYNEKLFF. The CDR3 DNA is TGTGCCAGCAGTGAAGGGCGGACAGGTGATTATAATGAAAAACTGTTTTTT. The rearrangement uses TRBV25-1 and TRBJ1-4, with 7 bases lining up with TRBD1. The V gene's germline CDR1 is MGHDK and CDR2 SYGVNS. There are 17 residues in the CDR3. J lost 4 bases, V lost 2 bases, and 10 bases had no gene match.

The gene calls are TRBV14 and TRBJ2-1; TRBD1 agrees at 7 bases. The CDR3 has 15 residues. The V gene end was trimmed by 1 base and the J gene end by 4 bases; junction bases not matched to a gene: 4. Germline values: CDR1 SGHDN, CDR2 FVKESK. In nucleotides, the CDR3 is TGTGCCAGCAGCCAAGCTACAGGGGCTTACAATGAGCAGTTCTTC. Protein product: CASSQATGAYNEQFF.

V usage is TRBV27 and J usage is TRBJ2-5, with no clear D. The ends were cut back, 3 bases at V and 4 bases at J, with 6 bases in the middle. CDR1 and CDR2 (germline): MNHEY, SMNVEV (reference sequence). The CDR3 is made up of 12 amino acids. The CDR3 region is CASSFRGETQYF. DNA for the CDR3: TGTGCCAGCAGTTTTCGAGGAGAGACCCAGTACTTC.

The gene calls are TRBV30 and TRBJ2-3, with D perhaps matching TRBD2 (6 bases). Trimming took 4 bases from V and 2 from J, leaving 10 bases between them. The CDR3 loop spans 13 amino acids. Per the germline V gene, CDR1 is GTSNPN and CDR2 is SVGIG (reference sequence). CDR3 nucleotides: TGTGCCTGGACTCTAGCGTCCACAGATACGCAGTATTTT. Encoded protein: CAWTLASTDTQYF.

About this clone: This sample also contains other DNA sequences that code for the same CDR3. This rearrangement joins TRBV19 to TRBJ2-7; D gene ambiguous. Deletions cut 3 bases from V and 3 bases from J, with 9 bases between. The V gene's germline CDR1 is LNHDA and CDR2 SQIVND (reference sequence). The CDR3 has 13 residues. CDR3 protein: CASSMGLLYEQYF. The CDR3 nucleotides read TGTGCCAGTAGTATGGGCCTTCTCTACGAGCAGTACTTC.

For the CDR3, the DNA is TGTGCCAGCAGCGTAGCTAGCGGGGCCACAGATACGCAGTATTTT. Translated, it gives CASSVASGATDTQYF. V gene TRBV9 combines with J gene TRBJ2-3; 9 bases line up with TRBD2. The germline CDR1 and CDR2 sequences are SGDLS and YYNGEE. The CDR3 extends over 15 amino acids. V shed 0 bases, J shed 2 bases, and the junction held 1 base outside the gene matches. The full variable domain, its missing parts supplied by reference TRBV9 and TRBJ2-3, is DSGVTQTPKHLITATGQRVTLRCSPRSGDLSVYWYQQSLDQGLQFLIQYYNGEERAKGNILERFSAQQFPDLHSELNLSSLELGDSALYFCASSVASGATDTQYFGPGTRLTVL.

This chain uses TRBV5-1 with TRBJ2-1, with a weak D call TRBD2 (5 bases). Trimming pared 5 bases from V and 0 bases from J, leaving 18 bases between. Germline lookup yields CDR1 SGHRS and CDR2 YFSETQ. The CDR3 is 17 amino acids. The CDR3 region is CASRIQKTADSYNEQFF. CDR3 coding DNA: TGCGCCAGCAGGATACAAAAAACAGCGGACTCCTACAATGAGCAGTTCTTC.

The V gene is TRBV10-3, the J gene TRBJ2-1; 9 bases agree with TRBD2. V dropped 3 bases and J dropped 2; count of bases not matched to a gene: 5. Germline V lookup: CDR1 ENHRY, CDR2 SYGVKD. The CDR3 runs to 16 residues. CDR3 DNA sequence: TGTGCCATCAGTGACCCTAGCGGGACTCCCTACAATGAGCAGTTCTTC. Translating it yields CAISDPSGTPYNEQFF.

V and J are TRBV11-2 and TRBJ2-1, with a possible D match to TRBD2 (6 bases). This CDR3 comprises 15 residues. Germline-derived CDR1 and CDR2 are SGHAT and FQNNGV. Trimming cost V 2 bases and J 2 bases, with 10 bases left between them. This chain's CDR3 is CASSLSGDPYNEQFF. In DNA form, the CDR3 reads TGTGCCAGCAGCTTATCGGGAGATCCCTACAATGAGCAGTTCTTC. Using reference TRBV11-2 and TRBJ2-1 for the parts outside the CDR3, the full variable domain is EAGVAQSPRYKIIEKRQSVAFWCNPISGHATLYWYQQILGQGPKLLIQFQNNGVVDDSQLPKDRFSAERLKGVDSTLKIQPAKLEDSAVYLCASSLSGDPYNEQFFGPGTRLTVL.